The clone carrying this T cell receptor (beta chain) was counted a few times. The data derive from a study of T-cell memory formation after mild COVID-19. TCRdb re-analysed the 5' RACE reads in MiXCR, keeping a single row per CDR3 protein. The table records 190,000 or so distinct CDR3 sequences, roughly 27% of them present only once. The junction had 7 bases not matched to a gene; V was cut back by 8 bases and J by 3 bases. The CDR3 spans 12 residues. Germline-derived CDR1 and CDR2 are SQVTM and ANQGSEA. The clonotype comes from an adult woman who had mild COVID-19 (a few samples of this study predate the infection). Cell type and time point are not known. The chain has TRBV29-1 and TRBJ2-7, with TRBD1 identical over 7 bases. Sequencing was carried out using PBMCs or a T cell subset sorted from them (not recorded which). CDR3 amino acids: CSSRTGSYEQYF. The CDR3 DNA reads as TGCAGCTCAAGGACAGGCAGCTACGAGCAGTACTTC.